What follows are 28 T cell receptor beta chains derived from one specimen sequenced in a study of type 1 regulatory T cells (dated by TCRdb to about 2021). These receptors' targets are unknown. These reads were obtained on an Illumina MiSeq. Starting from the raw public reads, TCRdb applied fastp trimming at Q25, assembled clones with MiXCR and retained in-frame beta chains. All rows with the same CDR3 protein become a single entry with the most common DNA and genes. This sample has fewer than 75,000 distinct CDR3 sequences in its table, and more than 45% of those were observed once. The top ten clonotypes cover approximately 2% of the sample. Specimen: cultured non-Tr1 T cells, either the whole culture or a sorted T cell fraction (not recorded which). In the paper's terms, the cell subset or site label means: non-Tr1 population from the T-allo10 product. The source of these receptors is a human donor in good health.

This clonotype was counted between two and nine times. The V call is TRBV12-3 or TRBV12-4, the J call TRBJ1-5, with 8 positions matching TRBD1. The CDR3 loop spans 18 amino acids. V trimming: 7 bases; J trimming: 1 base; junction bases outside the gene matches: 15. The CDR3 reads CASTKGGQGARSNQPQHF. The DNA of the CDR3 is TGTGCCAGCACCAAAGGGGGGCAGGGGGCAAGGAGCAATCAGCCCCAGCATTTT.

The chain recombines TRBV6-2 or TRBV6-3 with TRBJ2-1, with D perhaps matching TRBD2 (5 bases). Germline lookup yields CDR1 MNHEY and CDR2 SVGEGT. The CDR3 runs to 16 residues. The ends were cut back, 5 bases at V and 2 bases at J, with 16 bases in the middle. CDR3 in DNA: TGTGCCAGCAGTCGGCGGGCCACGGCGCCCTACAATGAGCAGTTCTTC. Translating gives CASSRRATAPYNEQFF.

DNA of the CDR3: TGTGCCAGCAGTTACAAAACCTACAATGAGCAGTTCTTC. Its translation: CASSYKTYNEQFF. The V and J genes are TRBV6-2 or TRBV6-3 and TRBJ2-1; no definite D call. Germline CDR1 is MNHEY and CDR2 is SVGEGT. Trimming pared 2 bases from V and 2 bases from J, leaving 4 bases between. CDR3 length: 13 amino acids.

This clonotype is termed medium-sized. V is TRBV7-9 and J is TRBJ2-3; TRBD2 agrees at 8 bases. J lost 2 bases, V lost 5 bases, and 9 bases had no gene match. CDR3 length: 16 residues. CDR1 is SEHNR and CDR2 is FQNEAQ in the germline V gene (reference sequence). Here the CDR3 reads CASSPWGGGTTDTQYF. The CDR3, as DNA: TGTGCCAGCAGCCCCTGGGGCGGGGGGACCACAGATACGCAGTATTTT. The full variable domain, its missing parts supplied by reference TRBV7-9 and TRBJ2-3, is DTGVSQNPRHKITKRGQNVTFRCDPISEHNRLYWYRQTLGQGPEFLTYFQNEAQLEKSRLLSDRFSAERPKGSFSTLEIQRTEQGDSAMYLCASSPWGGGTTDTQYFGPGTRLTVL.

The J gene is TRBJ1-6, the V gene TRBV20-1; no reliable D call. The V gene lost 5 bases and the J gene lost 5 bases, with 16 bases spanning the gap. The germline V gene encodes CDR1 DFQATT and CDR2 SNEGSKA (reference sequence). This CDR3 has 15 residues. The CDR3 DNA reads TGCAGTGCTCTTAAGGGCGCCCCCCATAATTCACCCCTCCACTTT. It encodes CSALKGAPHNSPLHF.

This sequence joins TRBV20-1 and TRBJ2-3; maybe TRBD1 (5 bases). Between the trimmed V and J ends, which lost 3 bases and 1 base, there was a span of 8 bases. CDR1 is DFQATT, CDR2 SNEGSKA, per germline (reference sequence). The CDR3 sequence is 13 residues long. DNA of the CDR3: TGCAGTGCTAGGACAGAAGGCACAGATACGCAGTATTTT. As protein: CSARTEGTDTQYF.

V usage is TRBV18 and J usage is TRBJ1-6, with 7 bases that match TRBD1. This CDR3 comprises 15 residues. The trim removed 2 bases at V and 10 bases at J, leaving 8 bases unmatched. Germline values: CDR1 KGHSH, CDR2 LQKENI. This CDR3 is CASSPTGTEMSPLHF. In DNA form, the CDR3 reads TGTGCCAGCTCACCAACCGGGACAGAGATGTCACCCCTCCACTTT.

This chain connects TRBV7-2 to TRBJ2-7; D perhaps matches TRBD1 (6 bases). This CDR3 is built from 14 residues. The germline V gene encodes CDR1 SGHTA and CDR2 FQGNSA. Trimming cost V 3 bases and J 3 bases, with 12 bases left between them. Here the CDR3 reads CASSFTGHNYEQYF. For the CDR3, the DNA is TGTGCCAGCAGCTTCACGGGACATAACTACGAGCAGTACTTC.

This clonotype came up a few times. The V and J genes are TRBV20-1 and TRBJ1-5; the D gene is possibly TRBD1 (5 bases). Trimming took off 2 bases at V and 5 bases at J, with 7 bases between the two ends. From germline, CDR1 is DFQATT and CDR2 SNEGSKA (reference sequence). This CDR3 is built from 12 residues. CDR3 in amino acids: CSARLGDQPQHF. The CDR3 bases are TGCAGTGCTAGATTGGGGGATCAGCCCCAGCATTTT.

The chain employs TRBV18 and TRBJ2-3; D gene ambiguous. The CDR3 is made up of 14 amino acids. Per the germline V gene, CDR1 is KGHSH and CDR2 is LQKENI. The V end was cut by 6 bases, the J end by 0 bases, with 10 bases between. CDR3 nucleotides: TGTGCCAGCTCCCCGGCTAGGAGCACAGATACGCAGTATTTT. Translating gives CASSPARSTDTQYF.

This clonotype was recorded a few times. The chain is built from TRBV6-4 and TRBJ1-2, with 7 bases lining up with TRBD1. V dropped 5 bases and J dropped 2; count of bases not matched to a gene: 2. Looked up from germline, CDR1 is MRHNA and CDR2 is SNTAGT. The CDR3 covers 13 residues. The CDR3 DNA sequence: TGTGCCAGCAGTACAGGGGAAAACTATGGCTACACCTTC. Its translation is CASSTGENYGYTF.

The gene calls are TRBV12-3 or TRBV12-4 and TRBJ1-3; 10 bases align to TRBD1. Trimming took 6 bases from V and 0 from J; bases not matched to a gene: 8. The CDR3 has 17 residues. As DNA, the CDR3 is TGTGCCAGCAGCCCCAAGACAGGGGGCACCTCTGGAAACACCATATATTTT. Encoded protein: CASSPKTGGTSGNTIYF.

CDR3: CASSPGRMDGYTF. CDR3 nucleotides: TGTGCCAGCTCACCGGGACGGATGGATGGCTACACCTTC. V usage is TRBV18 and J usage is TRBJ1-2, with a weak D call TRBD1 (5 bases). Trimming cost V 3 bases and J 6 bases, with 11 bases left between them. The CDR3 spans 13 residues. Germline V gives CDR1 KGHSH, CDR2 LQKENI. Drawing the rest from reference TRBV18 and TRBJ1-2, the complete variable domain is NAGVMQNPRHLVRRRGQEARLRCSPMKGHSHVYWYRQLPEEGLKFMVYLQKENIIDESGMPKERFSAEFPKEGPSILRIQQVVRGDSAAYFCASSPGRMDGYTFGSGTRLTVV.

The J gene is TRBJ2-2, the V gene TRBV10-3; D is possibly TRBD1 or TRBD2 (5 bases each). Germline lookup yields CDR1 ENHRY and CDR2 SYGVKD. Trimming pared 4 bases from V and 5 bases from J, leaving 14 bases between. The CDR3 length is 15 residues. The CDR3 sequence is CAISVSRGRTGELFF. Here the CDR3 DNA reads TGTGCCATCAGTGTTTCTCGGGGCAGAACCGGGGAGCTGTTTTTT.

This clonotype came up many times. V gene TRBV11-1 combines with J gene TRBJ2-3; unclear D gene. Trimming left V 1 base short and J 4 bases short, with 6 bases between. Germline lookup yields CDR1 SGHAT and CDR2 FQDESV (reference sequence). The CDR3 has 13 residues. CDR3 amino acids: CASSLGRADTQYF. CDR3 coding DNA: TGTGCCAGCAGCTTAGGTCGGGCAGATACGCAGTATTTT. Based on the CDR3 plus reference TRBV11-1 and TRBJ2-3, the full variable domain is EAEVAQSPRYKITEKSQAVAFWCDPISGHATLYWYRQILGQGPELLVQFQDESVVDDSQLPKDRFSAERLKGVDSTLKIQPAELGDSAMYLCASSLGRADTQYFGPGTRLTVL.

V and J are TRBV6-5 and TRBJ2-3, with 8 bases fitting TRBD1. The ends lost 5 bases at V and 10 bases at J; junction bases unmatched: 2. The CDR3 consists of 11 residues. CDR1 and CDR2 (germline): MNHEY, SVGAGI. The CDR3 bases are TGTGCCAGCAGTACGACAGGGGCGCAGTATTTT. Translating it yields CASSTTGAQYF.

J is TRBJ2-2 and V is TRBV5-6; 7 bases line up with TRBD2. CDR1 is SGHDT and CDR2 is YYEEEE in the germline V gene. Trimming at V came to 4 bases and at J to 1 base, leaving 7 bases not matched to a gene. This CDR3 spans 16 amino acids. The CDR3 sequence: CASSVRGGGNTGELFF. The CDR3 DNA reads TGTGCCAGCAGCGTCCGCGGCGGGGGGAACACCGGGGAGCTGTTTTTT. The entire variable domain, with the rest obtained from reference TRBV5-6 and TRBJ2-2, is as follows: DAGVTQSPTHLIKTRGQQVTLRCSPKSGHDTVSWYQQALGQGPQFIFQYYEEEERQRGNFPDRFSGHQFPNYSSELNVNALLLGDSALYLCASSVRGGGNTGELFFGEGSRLTVL.

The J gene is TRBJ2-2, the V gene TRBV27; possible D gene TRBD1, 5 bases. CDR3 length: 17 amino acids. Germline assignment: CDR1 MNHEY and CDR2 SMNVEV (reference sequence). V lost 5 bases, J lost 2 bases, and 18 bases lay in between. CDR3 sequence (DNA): TGTGCCAGCAGTCTTCAAGGGGCTATTCCAAACACCGGGGAGCTGTTTTTT. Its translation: CASSLQGAIPNTGELFF.

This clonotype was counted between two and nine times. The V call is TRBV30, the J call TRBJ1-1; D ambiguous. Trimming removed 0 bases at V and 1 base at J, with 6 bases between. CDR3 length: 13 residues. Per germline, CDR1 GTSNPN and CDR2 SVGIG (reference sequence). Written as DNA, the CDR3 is TGTGCCTGGAGTGTCGTGGCGAACACTGAAGCTTTCTTT. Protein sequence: CAWSVVANTEAFF.

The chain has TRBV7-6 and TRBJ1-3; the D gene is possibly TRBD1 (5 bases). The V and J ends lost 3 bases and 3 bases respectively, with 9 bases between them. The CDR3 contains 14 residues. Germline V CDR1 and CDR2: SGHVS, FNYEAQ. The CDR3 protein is CASSFGAGGNTIYF. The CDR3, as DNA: TGTGCCAGCAGCTTCGGGGCCGGTGGAAACACCATATATTTT. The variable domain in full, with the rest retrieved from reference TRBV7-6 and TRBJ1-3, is GAGVSQSPRYKVTKRGQDVALRCDPISGHVSLYWYRQALGQGPEFLTYFNYEAQQDKSGLPNDRFSAERPEGSISTLTIQRTEQRDSAMYRCASSFGAGGNTIYFGEGSWLTVV.

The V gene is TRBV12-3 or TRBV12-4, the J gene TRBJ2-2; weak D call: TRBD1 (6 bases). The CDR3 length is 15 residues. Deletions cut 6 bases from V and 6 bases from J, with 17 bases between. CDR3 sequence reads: CASSYLQGSAGELFF. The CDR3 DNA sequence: TGTGCCAGCAGCTACTTACAGGGTTCGGCCGGGGAGCTGTTTTTT.

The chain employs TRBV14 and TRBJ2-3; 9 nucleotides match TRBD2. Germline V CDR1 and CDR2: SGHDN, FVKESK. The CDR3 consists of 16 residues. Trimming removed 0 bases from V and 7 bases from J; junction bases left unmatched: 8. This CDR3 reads CASSQEGRGGANTQYF. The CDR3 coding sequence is TGTGCCAGCAGCCAAGAGGGCCGCGGGGGGGCAAATACGCAGTATTTT.

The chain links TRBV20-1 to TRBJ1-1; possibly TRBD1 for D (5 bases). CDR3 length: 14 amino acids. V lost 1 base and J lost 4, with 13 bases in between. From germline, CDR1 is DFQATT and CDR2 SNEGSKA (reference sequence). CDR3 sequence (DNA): TGCAGTGCTAGAGCCTCAACCGGGGCCACTGAAGCTTTCTTT. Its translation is CSARASTGATEAFF.

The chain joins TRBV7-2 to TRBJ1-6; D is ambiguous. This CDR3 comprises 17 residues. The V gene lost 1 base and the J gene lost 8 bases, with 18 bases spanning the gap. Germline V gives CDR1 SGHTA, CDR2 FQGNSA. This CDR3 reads CASSLGPWTGSHSPLHF. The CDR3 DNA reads TGTGCCAGCAGCTTAGGACCCTGGACGGGCAGTCATTCACCCCTCCACTTT.

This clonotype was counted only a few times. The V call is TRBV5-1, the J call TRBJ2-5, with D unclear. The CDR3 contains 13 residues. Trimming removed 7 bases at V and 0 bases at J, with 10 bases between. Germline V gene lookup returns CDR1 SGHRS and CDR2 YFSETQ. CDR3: CASRKMDQETQYF. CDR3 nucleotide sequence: TGCGCCAGCCGGAAGATGGACCAAGAGACCCAGTACTTC.

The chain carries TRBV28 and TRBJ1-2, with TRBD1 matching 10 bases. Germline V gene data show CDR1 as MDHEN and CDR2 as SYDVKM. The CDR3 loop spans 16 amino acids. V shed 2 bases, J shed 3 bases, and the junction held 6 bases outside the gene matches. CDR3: CASSLAGQGIYYGYTF. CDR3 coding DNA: TGTGCCAGCAGTTTAGCGGGACAGGGGATTTACTATGGCTACACCTTC.

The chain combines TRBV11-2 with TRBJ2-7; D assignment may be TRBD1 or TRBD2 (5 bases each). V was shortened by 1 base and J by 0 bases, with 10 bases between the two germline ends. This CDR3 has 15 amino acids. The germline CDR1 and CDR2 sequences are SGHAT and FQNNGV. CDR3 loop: CASSLGGPSSYEQYF. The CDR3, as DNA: TGTGCCAGCAGCTTAGGGGGACCAAGCTCCTACGAGCAGTACTTC. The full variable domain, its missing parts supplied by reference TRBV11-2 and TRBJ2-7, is EAGVAQSPRYKIIEKRQSVAFWCNPISGHATLYWYQQILGQGPKLLIQFQNNGVVDDSQLPKDRFSAERLKGVDSTLKIQPAKLEDSAVYLCASSLGGPSSYEQYFGPGTRLTVT.

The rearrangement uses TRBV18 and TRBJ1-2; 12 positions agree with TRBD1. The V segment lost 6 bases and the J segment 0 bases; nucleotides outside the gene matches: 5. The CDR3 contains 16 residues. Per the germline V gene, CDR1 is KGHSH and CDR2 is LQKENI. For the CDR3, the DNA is TGTGCCAGCTCGGAGGGACAGGGGGCAGCTAACTATGGCTACACCTTC. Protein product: CASSEGQGAANYGYTF.